This T cell receptor beta chain was observed in a study of Graves' ophthalmopathy and Graves' hyperthyroidism. Study at large: Pretreatment peripheral blood was obtained at initial diagnosis. Overall study findings and caveats: Blood also carried most expanded thyroid clonotypes exceeding 0.001 frequency. Built on 13 signatures, a model told ophthalmopathy apart from stable hyperthyroidism with approximately 85% sensitivity and around 80% specificity.

The CDR3 has 14 amino acids. V dropped 6 bases and J dropped 5 bases, with 14 bases sitting between them. Germline V CDR1 and CDR2: SEHNR, FQNEAQ (reference sequence). Researchers turned away patients with other autoimmune diseases, uncontrolled infections, pregnancy or lactation. This clonotype was counted a few times. What it recognizes is unknown. RNA served as the template for amplifying TCR beta CDR3 regions. RT-PCR was first run with HTBI primers, then multiplex PCR in a second round. TCRdb recomputed calls from the multiplex PCR reads with MiXCR, one row per CDR3 protein. The table has about 240,000 distinct CDR3 sequences, less than 55% seen once.

The clonotype comes from an adult man with Graves' ophthalmopathy. This chain joins TRBV7-9 and TRBJ1-5, with a tentative D call TRBD1 (5 bases). What was sequenced was peripheral blood. CDR3 sequence reads: CASSSSGADQPQHF. The CDR3 DNA reads as TGTGCCAGCAGTTCAAGCGGGGCAGATCAGCCCCAGCATTTT.